Listed below are T cell receptor beta chains from one sample, sequenced in a study of T cell repertoires in cytomegalovirus infection. TCRdb reprocessed the reads via MiXCR and lists one record per CDR3 protein. The sample includes 250,000 to 350,000 distinct CDR3 sequences, roughly 25% of them seen just once. Sequencing was done on a sample of PBMCs. Every receptor here comes from a human donor in good health (CMV status not recorded). Some clones in this sample may be carry-over from other donors' samples. The CDR3 runs from the conserved cysteine through the conserved F or W. The D gene is left open where the match is weak. Some rows mark clone size as missing; the rest say once, few, many or name a class of expanded clone.

v_gene	abundance	d_gene	j_gene	CDR3nt	CDR3aa
TRBV7-9	.	TRBD1	TRBJ2-5	TGTGCCAGCAGCCGGGGACAGGGGTACCAAGAGACCCAGTACTTC	CASSRGQGYQETQYF
TRBV7-2	many	.	TRBJ2-1	TGTGCCAGCAGCTACAGTCCGGGACCCCTCTACAATGAGCAGTTCTTC	CASSYSPGPLYNEQFF
TRBV28	many	.	TRBJ1-1	TGTGCCAGCAGTCCAAACAGGGTTGGGGGCGAAGCTTTCTTT	CASSPNRVGGEAFF
TRBV7-2	few	TRBD2	TRBJ2-1	TGTGCCAGCAGCCGACTAGCGTTTAACAATGAGCAGTTCTTC	CASSRLAFNNEQFF
TRBV6-6	.	TRBD2	TRBJ2-1	TGTGCCAGCTATTGGACTAGCGGGAGAAACAATGAGCAGTTCTTC	CASYWTSGRNNEQFF
TRBV7-9	many	.	TRBJ1-2	TGTGCCAGCAGGCGACAAGGGGGGAACTATGGCTACACCTTC	CASRRQGGNYGYTF
TRBV5-3	once	.	TRBJ2-2	TGTGCCAGCAGTTTTGATGGGTCCGGGGAGCTGTTTTTT	CASSFDGSGELFF
TRBV28	few	TRBD2	TRBJ2-1	TGTGCCAGCGGAATGACTAGCGGGTTTTACAATGAGCAGTTCTTC	CASGMTSGFYNEQFF
TRBV7-6	many	TRBD2	TRBJ2-7	TGTGCCAGCAGCTCCGGGGGGAACTACGAGCAGTACTTC	CASSSGGNYEQYF
TRBV11-2	few	TRBD1	TRBJ2-7	TGTGCCAGCAGCTTAGCGGCCGGGACAGGTACCTACGAGCAGTACTTC	CASSLAAGTGTYEQYF
TRBV7-9	few	.	TRBJ2-5	TGTGCCAGCAGCACCGAGGGGACCCAGTACTTC	CASSTEGTQYF
TRBV14	.	TRBD2	TRBJ2-3	TGTGCCAGCAGCCGCTCGCCGGCGGGGGAATTCACAGATACGCAGTATTTT	CASSRSPAGEFTDTQYF
TRBV28	.	.	TRBJ2-2	TGTGCCAGCGATTATAACACCGGGGAGCTGTTTTTT	CASDYNTGELFF
TRBV27	many	TRBD1	TRBJ2-5	TGTGCCAGCAGGAGACAGGGGGTAGAGACCCAGTACTTC	CASRRQGVETQYF
TRBV30	.	.	TRBJ1-6	TGTGCCCTGACGGCGGTTGCCAATTCACCCCTCCACTTT	CALTAVANSPLHF
TRBV28	.	TRBD1	TRBJ1-5	TGTGCCAGCAGTTCAGGGGGCCGGCAGCCCCAGCATTTT	CASSSGGRQPQHF
TRBV7-2	many	TRBD1	TRBJ1-5	TGTGCCAGCAGCCCGGGACAGATCTATAGCAATCAGCCCCAGCATTTT	CASSPGQIYSNQPQHF
TRBV10-3	few	.	TRBJ1-2	TGTGCCATCAGTGAGTCGAGGAGGGATGATGGCTACACCTTC	CAISESRRDDGYTF
TRBV2	few	.	TRBJ2-7	TGTGCCAGCAACCGTCCCCCTCACGAGCAGTACTTC	CASNRPPHEQYF
TRBV27	.	.	TRBJ1-1	TGTGCCAGCAGGGAAGGTGGCACTGAAGCTTTCTTT	CASREGGTEAFF
TRBV7-2	many	TRBD1	TRBJ2-1	TGTGCCAGCAGACCCCCCGGGACAGGGGGTGTAAATGAGCAGTTCTTC	CASRPPGTGGVNEQFF
TRBV10-3	few	.	TRBJ1-1	TGTGCCATCAGTCAGGGTCTCACTGAAGCTTTCTTT	CAISQGLTEAFF
TRBV27	few	.	TRBJ2-5	TGTGCCAGCAGCACCTGGGGGGCGGCCCAAGAGACCCAGTACTTC	CASSTWGAAQETQYF
TRBV29-1	few	.	TRBJ2-7	TGCAGCGTCGCCGCGGGGAACGAGCAGTACTTC	CSVAAGNEQYF
TRBV6-2/TRBV6-3	many	TRBD2	TRBJ2-1	TGTGCCAGCAGTTACTCGTGGACTAGCGGGTACAATGAGCAGTTCTTC	CASSYSWTSGYNEQFF
TRBV12-3/TRBV12-4	few	TRBD2	TRBJ2-4	TGTGCCAGCACCACTAGCGGGGGGGCACCCATTCAGTACTTC	CASTTSGGAPIQYF
TRBV10-3	.	.	TRBJ2-5	TGTGCCATCAGTGAGCCCGCGGACAATCAAGAGACCCAGTACTTC	CAISEPADNQETQYF
TRBV6-2/TRBV6-3	.	.	TRBJ1-2	TGTGCCAGCAGTTACGTCGGGTCGGTCAGTGGTGGCTACACCTTC	CASSYVGSVSGGYTF
TRBV4-3	.	.	TRBJ1-2	TGCGCCAGTTCGTGGCAGGGTAACTATGGCTACACCTTC	CASSWQGNYGYTF
TRBV24-1	.	.	TRBJ2-2	TGTGCCACCAGTGATTTTGCCGGGGAGCTGTTTTTT	CATSDFAGELFF
TRBV18	.	.	TRBJ1-5	TGTGCCAGCTCTCAATTTCGGACGTTCGATAGCAATCAGCCCCAGCATTTT	CASSQFRTFDSNQPQHF
TRBV12-3/TRBV12-4	few	.	TRBJ2-5	TGTGCCAGCAGTTTAGTCCGAGTCGGGCAAGAGACCCAGTACTTC	CASSLVRVGQETQYF
TRBV7-2	many	.	TRBJ2-1	TGTGCCAGCTTCAAATACCGGGGGAGCTCCTACAATGAGCAGTTCTTC	CASFKYRGSSYNEQFF
TRBV7-2	.	TRBD1	TRBJ1-5	TGTGCCAGCAGCTTAGTGGTACGGACAGGGCATGGTCAGCCCCAGCATTTT	CASSLVVRTGHGQPQHF
TRBV4-3	few	.	TRBJ2-3	TGCGCCAGCAGCCAAGATGGCGGTAGCACAGATACGCAGTATTTT	CASSQDGGSTDTQYF
TRBV5-5	few	.	TRBJ2-7	TGTGCCAGCAGCTTGGATTGGGGGCTCGAGCAGTACTTC	CASSLDWGLEQYF
TRBV30	.	TRBD1	TRBJ1-2	TGTGCCTGGAATTGGGGACAGGGAGTAGATGGCTACACCTTC	CAWNWGQGVDGYTF
TRBV7-8	many	.	TRBJ2-2	TGTGCCAGCAGCTTAGACGCGAGGGGGGCGAACACCGGGGAGCTGTTTTTT	CASSLDARGANTGELFF
TRBV11-2	.	.	TRBJ2-7	TGTGCCAGCAGCTTAACCCCGGCGCTCTACGAGCAGTACTTC	CASSLTPALYEQYF
TRBV6-2/TRBV6-3	.	.	TRBJ2-2	TGTGCCAGCAGTTTCCCTTCACGGACCGGGGAGCTGTTTTTT	CASSFPSRTGELFF
TRBV28	few	TRBD1	TRBJ2-2	TGTGCCAGCAGAATTAGGGACAGGATCACCGGGGAGCTGTTTTTT	CASRIRDRITGELFF
TRBV28	few	.	TRBJ1-2	TGTGCCACTGTTGGCACCGTGGGCTATGGCTACACCTTC	CATVGTVGYGYTF
TRBV7-4	.	.	TRBJ1-4	TGTGCCAGCAGCTTATCGGGGGCTGGTGGTGAAAAACTGTTTTTT	CASSLSGAGGEKLFF
TRBV6-2/TRBV6-3	many	.	TRBJ1-5	TGTGCCAGCAGTTACTCTCACGGGGGCGAGATGTCGACCCAGCATTTT	CASSYSHGGEMSTQHF
TRBV10-3	.	TRBD2	TRBJ2-1	TGTGCCATCAGTGCAGCGGGAACCTACAATGAGCAGTTCTTC	CAISAAGTYNEQFF
TRBV7-2	.	.	TRBJ1-2	TGTGCCAGCAGCTTTGGACATGAGTATGGCTACACCTTC	CASSFGHEYGYTF
TRBV7-3	many	.	TRBJ2-1	TGTGCCAGCAGCTTGGGGAGGCAGGGTGAGCAGTTCTTC	CASSLGRQGEQFF
TRBV7-9	few	.	TRBJ2-7	TGTGCCAGCAGAGGGGACACCCCGCCCTTCGAGCAGTACTTC	CASRGDTPPFEQYF
TRBV7-8	many	.	TRBJ2-7	TGTGCCAGCAGCACCCAGGATTACGAGCAGTACTTC	CASSTQDYEQYF
TRBV12-3/TRBV12-4	many	.	TRBJ2-2	TGTGCCAGCAGCCCAAGTCTAACCGGGGAGCTGTTTTTT	CASSPSLTGELFF